This T cell receptor (beta chain) appears in the sequencing data of a study of response to subunit inactivated influenza vaccine. Study-wide findings and caveats: Each seasonal flu vaccination may recruit only limited new T cells, authors suggested.

TCRdb re-called the RT-PCR reads with MiXCR, one entry per CDR3 protein. The sample includes 540,000 or so distinct CDR3 sequences, roughly 13% of them seen just once. This clonotype was picked up many times. No antigen is known for it. J was trimmed by 8 bases and V by 4 bases; bases with no gene match: 11. The CDR3 contains 16 residues. The germline V gene encodes CDR1 SGHRS and CDR2 YFSETQ. The clonotype originates from a man aged 45 to 65 who received an inactivated influenza vaccine. This chain links TRBV5-1 with TRBJ2-1, with TRBD2 matching over 11 bases. Material: PBMCs from blood, obtained about 6 weeks after vaccination. The DNA for the CDR3 is TGCGCCAGCAGCGGCTGGGGTAGCGGGGGGGCCTATGAGCAGTTCTTC. This codes for CASSGWGSGGAYEQFF.